The clone carrying this T cell receptor (beta chain) was counted at least ten times. Its antigen remains unidentified. TCRdb reanalysed the PCR reads using MiXCR and keeps one entry per CDR3 protein. Of about 18,000 distinct CDR3 sequences in the sample, about a fifth are singletons; the top ten hold about 6.4%. This entry comes from a study of molecular identifiers for immune sequencing clone quantification. Overall study context: In replicates, RNA taken from 20,000 or 100,000 naive CD8 cells was divided five ways, and four portions underwent sequencing.

Notes on the study in general: Among effectors, clones above 20 RNA copies held over 97% of molecules; among naive cells, under 1%. A single cell's spiked Jurkat TCR RNA was reportedly detectable among 900,000 to 1,000,000 naive cells.

As CD8+CD4-CCR7+CD45RA+ cells, naive CD8 T cells were sorted. V was pared by 8 bases and J by 5 bases, with 7 bases of the junction left unmatched. This CDR3 has 14 residues. Germline V CDR1 and CDR2: KGHSH, LQKENI. V usage is TRBV18 and J usage is TRBJ1-5; 9 nucleotides line up with TRBD1. The TCR sequence derives from a human donor in good health. Some libraries in this study had Jurkat cell RNA spiked in. Material for sequencing was naive CD8+ T cells from blood, with Jurkat cell RNA spiked in. Described subset: FACS-sorted CD8+CD4-CCR7+CD45RA+ naive T cells. CDR3: CASRGQGRYQPQHF. Written as DNA, the CDR3 is TGTGCCAGCAGAGGACAGGGGAGGTATCAGCCCCAGCATTTT.